Here is one T cell receptor beta chain with its context. No antigen is known for it. Per the germline V gene, CDR1 is SGHTA and CDR2 is FQGNSA. V trimming: 5 bases; J trimming: 3 bases; junction bases outside the gene matches: 11. This CDR3 has 16 residues. Specified treatment: 15 Gy SBRT to primary tumor, nephrectomy 4 weeks later. This record comes from a study of radiation and T cells in renal cell carcinoma. Study-wide points: Compared with controls, irradiated tumors had more, larger dominant CDR3 motifs.

The repertoire was sequenced with immunoSEQ multiplex PCR; TCRdb's copy has only in-frame clones and lacks some. Of fewer than 25,000 clones in the sample, 45% to 50% were seen once. The TCR originated in a woman aged 50 to 60 with renal cell carcinoma. Sequencing used tumor tissue, obtained from a patient whose treatment included radiotherapy and nephrectomy. The chain is built from TRBV7-2 and TRBJ1-1; 8 bases map to TRBD1. The CDR3 bases are TGTGCCAGCAGCACCACCAGGGGGCGGAGGGACACTGAAGCTTTCTTT. Residues: CASSTTRGRRDTEAFF. Complete variable domain (other parts from reference TRBV7-2 and TRBJ1-1): GAGVSQSPSNKVTEKGKDVELRCDPISGHTALYWYRQSLGQGLEFLIYFQGNSAPDKSGLPSDRFSAERTGGSVSTLTIQRTQQEDSAVYLCASSTTRGRRDTEAFFGQGTRLTVV.